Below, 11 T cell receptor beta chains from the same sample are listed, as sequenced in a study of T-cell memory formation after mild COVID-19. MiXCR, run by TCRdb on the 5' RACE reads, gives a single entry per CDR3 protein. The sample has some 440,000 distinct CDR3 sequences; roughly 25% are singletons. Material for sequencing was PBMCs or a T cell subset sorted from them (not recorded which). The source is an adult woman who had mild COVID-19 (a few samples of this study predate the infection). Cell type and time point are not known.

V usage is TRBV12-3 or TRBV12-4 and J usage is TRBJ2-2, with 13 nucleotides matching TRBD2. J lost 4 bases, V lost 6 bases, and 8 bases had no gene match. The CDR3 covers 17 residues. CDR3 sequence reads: CASRYRLAGGGTGELFF. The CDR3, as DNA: TGTGCCAGCAGGTATCGACTAGCGGGAGGAGGCACCGGGGAGCTGTTTTTT.

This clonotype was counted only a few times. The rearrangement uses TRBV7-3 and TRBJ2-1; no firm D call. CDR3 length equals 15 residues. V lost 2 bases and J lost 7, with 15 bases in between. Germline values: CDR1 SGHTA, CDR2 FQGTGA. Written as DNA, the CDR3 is TGTGCCAGCAGCTTATGGTTAGGAGCCGGAAATGAGCAGTTCTTC. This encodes CASSLWLGAGNEQFF.

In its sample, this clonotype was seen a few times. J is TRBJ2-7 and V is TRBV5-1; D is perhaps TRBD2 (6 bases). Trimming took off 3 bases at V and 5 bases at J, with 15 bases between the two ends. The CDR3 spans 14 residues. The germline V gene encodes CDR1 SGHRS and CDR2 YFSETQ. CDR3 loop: CASSSGWRGDEQYF. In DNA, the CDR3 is TGCGCCAGCAGCTCCGGGTGGAGGGGCGACGAGCAGTACTTC.

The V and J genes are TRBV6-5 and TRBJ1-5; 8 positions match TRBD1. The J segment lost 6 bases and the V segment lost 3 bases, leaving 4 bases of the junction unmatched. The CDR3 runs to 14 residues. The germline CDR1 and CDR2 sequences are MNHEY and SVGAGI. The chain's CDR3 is CASSYDRGTQPQHF. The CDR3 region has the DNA TGTGCCAGCAGTTATGACAGGGGAACTCAGCCCCAGCATTTT.

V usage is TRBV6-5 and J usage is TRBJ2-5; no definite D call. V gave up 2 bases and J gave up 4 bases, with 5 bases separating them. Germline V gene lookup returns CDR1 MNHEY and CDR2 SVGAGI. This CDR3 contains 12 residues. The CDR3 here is CASSYDGETQYF. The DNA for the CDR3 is TGTGCCAGCAGTTACGACGGAGAGACCCAGTACTTC.

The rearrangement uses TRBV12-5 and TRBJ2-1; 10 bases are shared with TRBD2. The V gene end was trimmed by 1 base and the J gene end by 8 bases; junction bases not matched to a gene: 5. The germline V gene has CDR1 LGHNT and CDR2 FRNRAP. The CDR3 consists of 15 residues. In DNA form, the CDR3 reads TGTGCTAGTGGTTTGGGACTAGCGGGCGGGGATGAGCAGTTCTTC. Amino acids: CASGLGLAGGDEQFF. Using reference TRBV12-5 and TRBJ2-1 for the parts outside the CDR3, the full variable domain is DARVTQTPRHKVTEMGQEVTMRCQPILGHNTVFWYRQTMMQGLELLAYFRNRAPLDDSGMPKDRFSAEMPDATLATLKIQPSEPRDSAVYFCASGLGLAGGDEQFFGPGTRLTVL.

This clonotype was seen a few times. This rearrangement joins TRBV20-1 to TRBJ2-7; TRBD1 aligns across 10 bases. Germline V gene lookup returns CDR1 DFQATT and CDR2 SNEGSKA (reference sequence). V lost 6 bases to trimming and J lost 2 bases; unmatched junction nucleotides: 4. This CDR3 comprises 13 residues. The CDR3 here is CSAVGTGAYEQYF. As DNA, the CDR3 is TGCAGTGCCGTCGGGACAGGGGCCTACGAGCAGTACTTC.

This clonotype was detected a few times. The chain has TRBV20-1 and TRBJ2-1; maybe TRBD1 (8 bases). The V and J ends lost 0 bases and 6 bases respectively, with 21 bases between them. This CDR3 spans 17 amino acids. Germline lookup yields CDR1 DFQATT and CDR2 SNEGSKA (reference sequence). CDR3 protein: CSARDLGNRGGPNEQFF. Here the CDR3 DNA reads TGCAGTGCTAGAGATCTCGGGAACAGGGGGGGACCCAATGAGCAGTTCTTC.

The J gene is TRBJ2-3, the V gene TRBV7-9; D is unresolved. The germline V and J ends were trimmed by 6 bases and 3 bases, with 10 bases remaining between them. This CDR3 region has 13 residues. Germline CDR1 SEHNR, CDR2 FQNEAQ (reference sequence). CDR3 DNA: TGTGCCAGCAGTGCCATGGAGACAGATACGCAGTATTTT. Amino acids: CASSAMETDTQYF.

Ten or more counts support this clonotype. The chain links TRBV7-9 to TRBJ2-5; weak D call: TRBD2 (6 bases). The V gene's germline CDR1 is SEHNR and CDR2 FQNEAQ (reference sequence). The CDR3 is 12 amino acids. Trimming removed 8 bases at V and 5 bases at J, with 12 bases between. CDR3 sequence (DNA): TGTGCCAGCGGCCGGGCGGGGGAGACCCAGTACTTC. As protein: CASGRAGETQYF.

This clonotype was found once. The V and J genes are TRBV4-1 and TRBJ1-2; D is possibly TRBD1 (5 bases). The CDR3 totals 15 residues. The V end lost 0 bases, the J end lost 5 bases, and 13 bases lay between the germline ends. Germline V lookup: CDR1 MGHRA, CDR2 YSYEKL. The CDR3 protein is CASSQEPGNGYGYTF. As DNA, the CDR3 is TGCGCCAGCAGCCAAGAGCCAGGGAACGGGTATGGCTACACCTTC.